This is a list of T cell receptor beta chains from one sample in a study of T cell responses to AZD1222 COVID-19 vaccine. Method: immunoSEQ multiplex PCR; TCRdb's copy keeps in-frame clones and lacks some. The data show about 110,000 clones, around 84% seen once. This material consisted of peripheral blood, taken on day 0 of AZD1222 vaccination. Receptors originate from an adult in good health. Each CDR3 is given with its conserved first and last residue. D genes are given only for firm matches. Expanded clones are given a class, and other clones once, few, many or no size at all.

d_gene | j_gene | abundance | v_gene | CDR3aa | CDR3nt
TRBD2 | TRBJ2-1 | . | TRBV12-5 | CASGFHLAGGPLGEQFF | TGTGCTAGTGGTTTCCACCTAGCGGGGGGACCTCTAGGTGAGCAGTTCTTC
. | TRBJ1-1 | . | TRBV7-6 | CASSSGKNTEAFF | TGTGCCAGCAGCTCCGGTAAGAACACTGAAGCTTTCTTT
. | TRBJ1-2 | . | TRBV30 | CAWSKDRSSYGYTF | TGTGCCTGGAGTAAAGACAGGTCGAGCTATGGCTACACCTTC
. | TRBJ2-7 | . | TRBV7-2 | CASSLARTRGSLGEQYF | TGTGCCAGCAGCTTAGCCCGGACCCGGGGCTCTTTGGGCGAGCAGTACTTC
. | TRBJ1-4 | . | TRBV20-1 | CSASIQGGEKLFF | TGCAGTGCTAGTATACAGGGAGGGGAAAAACTGTTTTTT
. | TRBJ2-2 | . | TRBV5-4 | CATSWGANTGELFF | TGTGCCACAAGTTGGGGCGCGAACACCGGGGAGCTGTTTTTT
. | TRBJ1-1 | . | TRBV2 | CASSDTGTEAFF | TGTGCCAGCAGCGATACAGGGACTGAAGCTTTCTTT
. | TRBJ1-1 | . | TRBV9 | CASSGQMNTEAFF | TGTGCCAGCAGCGGACAGATGAACACTGAAGCTTTCTTT
. | TRBJ2-6 | . | TRBV30 | CAWSGGAANVLTF | TGTGCCTGGAGTGGGGGGGCGGCCAACGTCCTGACTTTC
. | TRBJ1-5 | . | TRBV19 | CASSRPGRANQPQHF | TGTGCCAGTAGTAGGCCGGGACGGGCCAATCAGCCCCAGCATTTT
. | TRBJ2-7 | . | TRBV5-4 | CASRRGGSSYEQYF | TGTGCCAGCAGAAGGGGGGGGAGCTCCTACGAGCAGTACTTC
. | TRBJ1-2 | . | TRBV5-3 | CARSRPRDFNDYYGYTF | TGTGCCAGAAGCCGACCCCGGGACTTCAACGACTACTATGGCTACACCTTC
TRBD1 | TRBJ1-1 | . | TRBV5-1 | CASKEIPGGKAFF | TGCGCCAGCAAAGAAATCCCAGGGGGCAAGGCTTTCTTT
. | TRBJ1-5 | . | TRBV3-1/TRBV3-2 | CASSQGGEPTNQPQHF | TGTGCCAGCAGCCAAGGAGGGGAACCAACAAATCAGCCCCAGCATTTT
. | TRBJ2-3 | . | TRBV11-2 | CASSSGLQITTDTQYF | TGTGCCAGCAGTTCAGGCCTCCAAATCACCACAGATACGCAGTATTTT
. | TRBJ1-2 | . | TRBV30 | CAWSRSANYGYTF | TGTGCCTGGAGCCGGTCAGCTAACTATGGCTACACCTTC
. | TRBJ1-5 | once | TRBV6-4 | CASSFMVFAGTQHF | TGTGCCAGCAGTTTTATGGTTTTCGCTGGGACCCAGCATTTT
. | TRBJ1-1 | . | TRBV11-2 | CASSLQMNTEAFF | TGTGCCAGCAGCCTCCAGATGAACACTGAAGCTTTCTTT
. | TRBJ1-3 | . | TRBV12-3/TRBV12-4 | CASSWTAGNTIYF | TGTGCCAGCAGCTGGACAGCTGGAAACACCATATATTTT
TRBD1 | TRBJ1-2 | . | TRBV6-1 | CASSEGTGLYGYTF | TGTGCCAGCAGTGAAGGGACAGGCTTATATGGCTACACCTTC
. | TRBJ1-5 | . | TRBV19 | CASSLLSGNQPQHF | TGTGCCAGTAGTTTACTCTCCGGCAATCAGCCCCAGCATTTT
. | TRBJ1-4 | . | TRBV9 | CASSVSLTGNEKLFF | TGTGCCAGCAGCGTCAGCCTTACGGGTAATGAAAAACTGTTTTTT
TRBD2 | TRBJ2-3 | . | TRBV5-4 | CASGLTHGGGPSTDTQYF | TGTGCCAGCGGACTTACCCATGGCGGGGGGCCGTCCACAGATACGCAGTATTTT
. | TRBJ1-5 | . | TRBV6-1 | CASSEDRTISNQPQHF | TGTGCCAGCAGTGAAGATAGGACAATCAGCAATCAGCCCCAGCATTTT
. | TRBJ1-2 | . | TRBV11-1 | CASSLRVNYGYTF | TGTGCCAGCAGCTTAAGAGTAAACTATGGCTACACCTTC
. | TRBJ2-7 | . | TRBV27 | CASSPNGKSYEQYF | TGTGCCAGCAGTCCAAACGGGAAATCCTACGAGCAGTACTTC
. | TRBJ1-1 | once | TRBV6-2/TRBV6-3 | CASRSPGGTEAFF | TGTGCCAGCCGTTCCCCGGGGGGCACTGAAGCTTTCTTT
. | TRBJ1-4 | few | TRBV2 | CASSADWGMEKLFF | TGTGCCAGCAGTGCGGACTGGGGAATGGAAAAACTGTTTTTT
. | TRBJ2-2 | . | TRBV28 | CASSPSTGPTYENTGELFF | TGTGCCAGCAGTCCATCTACAGGGCCAACTTACGAGAACACCGGGGAGCTGTTTTTT
TRBD1 | TRBJ1-1 | . | TRBV10-1 | CASTRDSHTEAFF | TGCGCCAGCACACGGGACAGCCACACTGAAGCTTTCTTT
TRBD1 | TRBJ1-2 | . | TRBV28 | CASSQAGGELNYGYTF | TGTGCCAGCAGTCAGGCAGGGGGCGAGTTGAACTATGGCTACACCTTC
TRBD1 | TRBJ1-6 | once | TRBV10-1 | CASRQGGQPNSPLHF | TGCGCCAGCAGGCAGGGGGGGCAGCCTAATTCACCCCTCCACTTT
. | TRBJ1-6 | once | TRBV4-1 | CASSQEFSNSPLHF | TGCGCCAGCAGCCAAGAATTTTCAAATTCACCCCTCCACTTT
TRBD2 | TRBJ2-2 | . | TRBV5-1 | CASSSTSGVTGELFF | TGCGCCAGCAGCTCTACTAGCGGGGTCACCGGGGAGCTGTTTTTT
. | TRBJ1-1 | . | TRBV2 | CASKSLDRQNTEAFF | TGTGCCAGCAAGTCCCTCGACAGACAGAACACTGAAGCTTTCTTT
. | TRBJ2-7 | . | TRBV5-4 | CASSLAGSYEQYF | TGTGCCAGCAGCTTGGCAGGGTCCTACGAGCAGTACTTC
. | TRBJ1-1 | . | TRBV6-4 | CASSDRMNTEAFF | TGTGCCAGCAGTGATAGGATGAACACTGAAGCTTTCTTT
. | TRBJ2-7 | . | TRBV11-2 | CASSSRGKTYEQYF | TGTGCCAGCAGCTCCCGCGGGAAAACCTACGAGCAGTACTTC
. | TRBJ1-1 | . | TRBV4-3 | CASSQDLGVLAFF | TGCGCCAGCAGCCAAGATCTGGGGGTATTGGCTTTCTTT
. | TRBJ1-2 | once | TRBV28 | CASSDYGYTF | TGTGCCAGCAGTGACTATGGCTACACCTTC
. | TRBJ1-3 | . | TRBV12-3/TRBV12-4 | CASRQSSGNTIYF | TGTGCCAGCAGACAGAGCTCTGGAAACACCATATATTTT
. | TRBJ2-2 | . | TRBV28 | CASTRRGELFF | TGTGCCAGCACCCGGCGCGGGGAGCTGTTTTTT
TRBD1 | TRBJ1-6 | . | TRBV9 | CASSVGGQGGVSPLHF | TGTGCCAGCAGCGTAGGGGGACAGGGAGGTGTCTCACCCCTCCACTTT
TRBD2 | TRBJ2-5 | once | TRBV5-5 | CASSLGRLAGPQETQYF | TGTGCCAGCAGCTTGGGAAGACTAGCGGGGCCCCAAGAGACCCAGTACTTC
. | TRBJ1-4 | . | TRBV5-8 | CASTFRGGNEKLFF | TGTGCCAGCACCTTCCGGGGGGGCAATGAAAAACTGTTTTTT
. | TRBJ1-4 | few | TRBV5-1 | CASSFQGGTNEKLFF | TGCGCCAGCAGCTTCCAGGGAGGGACTAATGAAAAACTGTTTTTT